This T cell receptor beta chain was identified in a study of early T cells in non-severe SARS-CoV-2 infection. TCRdb reprocessed the 5' RACE reads with MiXCR, giving one entry per CDR3 protein. Here the sample spans fewer than 85,000 distinct CDR3 sequences, around 11% being singletons. Trimming took off 3 bases at V and 6 bases at J, with 8 bases between the two ends. The CDR3 consists of 12 residues. CDR1 and CDR2 (germline): SEHNR, FQNEAQ (reference sequence). This specimen consisted of whole blood, obtained at baseline. V is TRBV7-9 and J is TRBJ1-1; D might be TRBD1 (6 bases). The receptor was isolated from an adult who was a healthcare worker with PCR-confirmed SARS-CoV-2 infection or an uninfected control (not recorded which). The CDR3 sequence: CASSFAGAEAFF. The CDR3 region has the DNA TGTGCCAGCAGCTTCGCAGGGGCTGAAGCTTTCTTT.